This TCR beta chain came from a study of T cell changes during pregnancy in multiple sclerosis. Clones were sequenced by immunoSEQ multiplex PCR, and TCRdb holds only the in-frame ones, with some missing. The table lists about 56,000 clones, just over 90% of them singletons, with 2.2% in the top ten. The CDR3 covers 15 residues. V shed 2 bases, J shed 4 bases, and the junction held 6 bases outside the gene matches. CDR1 is SGDLS, CDR2 YYNGEE, per germline. This clonotype was obtained from a female donor in good health, enrolled as a control in a pregnancy study. The material sequenced was peripheral blood, taken in the first trimester of pregnancy. V is TRBV9 and J is TRBJ2-1, with 7 bases matching TRBD2. The CDR3 region has the DNA TGTGCCAGCAGCGTGGGGGGGACGGATTACAATGAGCAGTTCTTC. As protein: CASSVGGTDYNEQFF.